This T cell receptor beta chain stems from a study of cytomegalovirus exposure and HLA in healthy donors (dated by TCRdb to 2015 to 2018). Concerning the study at large: According to a later analysis, the 120 or so validation repertoires were produced on the same platform as the 680 or so repertoires of the first cohort. High-throughput TCR immunosequencing, statistical association of individual TCRs with disease status, and machine learning were combined to predict cytomegalovirus infection status. Besides the first cohort of approximately 710 subjects, a separate validation cohort made up of roughly 120 different subjects was used. The study aimed to test whether cataloging public T cell receptors could reveal signatures of past pathogen exposure. Points the paper makes about the study in general: Across donors, most TCR sequences were observed very rarely, whereas some public TCRs were present in many individuals. The study listed 164 TCR beta chains as associated with cytomegalovirus. In vitro tests confirmed that three of the cytomegalovirus-associated TCR beta chains recognize cytomegalovirus antigens. According to the authors, the approach could potentially be generalized to other disease states and immunological phenotypes. The classifier was reported to diagnose cytomegalovirus status with high specificity and sensitivity in both the original cohort and the validation cohort. A later analysis had no HLA typing for the validation cohort, so co-occurrence there was scored across all 130 or so repertoires. Of the cluster scores, roughly 95% were above 0 in a later analysis, which found that TCRs clustered in the first cohort also tended to co-occur in the approximately 110 validation repertoires.

Libraries were constructed by the immunoSEQ multiplex PCR assay. In the authors' own workflow: To diagnose cytomegalovirus status from the catalog of TCR beta chain sequences, a statistical classification framework was built. Entries here come from immuneACCESS through TCRdb and include only in-frame sequences with V and J called. Some clones fail to appear in such tables; in the studies checked, an unresolved V gene covers under half of the shortfall, and the cause of the remainder is unknown. V and J calls and clone size are as listed in that table; D and trimming were resolved from the DNA. Recorded for this sample are more than 85,000 clones; 86% of them occurred a single time. The ten largest make up roughly 4% of the sample. Separate from the roughly 650-subject first cohort, the validation cohort of over 90 subjects was the group to which the donors belonged. A note on this clone: Its antigen is still unknown. No per-base quality is available; no much larger clone lies one base away.

V was cut back by 4 bases and J by 5 bases, leaving a gap of 7 bases between them. Per the germline V gene, SGDLS is the CDR1 and YYNGEE is the CDR2. Spanning cysteine to phenylalanine, the CDR3 consists of 12 amino acids. The only DNA kept is the CDR3, 36 bases in frame from the first base. This chain joins TRBV9 to TRBJ1-5; the D gene is possibly TRBD1, with 6 bases matching. This clonotype was obtained from a woman aged 18-29 years in good health and CMV-seropositive. Sequenced input: PBMCs. The DNA is TGTGCCAGCAGCTCAGGGGATCAGCCCCAGCATTTT. This gives the protein CASSSGDQPQHF. Extended through the reference TRBV9 and TRBJ1-5 proteins, this CDR3 yields the full variable domain: DSGVTQTPKHLITATGQRVTLRCSPRSGDLSVYWYQQSLDQGLQFLIQYYNGEERAKGNILERFSAQQFPDLHSELNLSSLELGDSALYFCASSSGDQPQHFGDGTRLSIL.